The 27 T cell receptor beta chains given below trace back to one sample, sequenced in a study of blood T cell repertoires in COVID-19. Here immunoSEQ multiplex PCR was the method, and the copy in TCRdb shows in-frame clones only, minus some. Of roughly 230,000 clones listed, 84% are singletons. The sequencing input was peripheral blood. The receptors were sampled from a middle-aged man with active or convalescent COVID-19.

The gene calls are TRBV28 and TRBJ1-1; TRBD1 matches 7 bases. The CDR3 sequence is 14 residues long. Germline CDR1 and CDR2: MDHEN and SYDVKM. The J segment lost 1 base and the V segment lost 5 bases, leaving 4 bases of the junction unmatched. The CDR3 nucleotides are TGTGCCAGCAGTATGACAGGGACGAACACTGAAGCTTTCTTT. Amino acid sequence: CASSMTGTNTEAFF.

This clone came up many times. V and J are TRBV6-2 or TRBV6-3 and TRBJ2-7; 7 bases line up with TRBD1. CDR1 and CDR2 (germline): MNHEY, SVGEGT. The V gene end was trimmed by 5 bases and the J gene end by 3 bases; junction bases not matched to a gene: 7. This CDR3 has 14 amino acids. CDR3 region: CASSQTTGFYEQYF. CDR3 sequence (DNA): TGTGCCAGCAGTCAAACGACAGGGTTCTACGAGCAGTACTTC.

The rearrangement links TRBV9 to TRBJ1-2; D might be TRBD1 (6 bases). Trimming left V 5 bases short and J 4 bases short, with 15 bases between. Germline V gene lookup returns CDR1 SGDLS and CDR2 YYNGEE. The CDR3 is made up of 14 amino acids. The CDR3 here is CASSPGTTFYGYTF. The CDR3 coding sequence is TGTGCCAGCAGTCCCGGGACAACCTTCTATGGCTACACCTTC.

V is TRBV7-8 and J is TRBJ1-5; 8 bases align to TRBD1. CDR3 length: 16 amino acids. Germline CDR1 and CDR2: SGHVS and FQNEAQ. V trimming: 4 bases; J trimming: 4 bases; junction bases outside the gene matches: 9. Written as DNA, the CDR3 is TGTGCCAGCAGCTCCGGGACAGGTCGGGCTAATCAGCCCCAGCATTTT. It translates to CASSSGTGRANQPQHF.

This clone was detected only a few times. The chain joins TRBV5-1 to TRBJ2-1; possible D gene TRBD1, 6 bases. Deletions cut 0 bases from V and 9 bases from J, with 19 bases between. The CDR3 runs 16 residues. The germline CDR1 and CDR2 sequences are SGHRS and YFSETQ. The CDR3 nucleotides read TGCGCCAGCAGCTTGGGTCGGGGCAGGGGAGTGGGTGAGCAGTTCTTC. This sequence encodes CASSLGRGRGVGEQFF.

V and J are TRBV5-6 and TRBJ1-2; D not resolved. The CDR3 runs to 16 residues. Germline CDR1 and CDR2: SGHDT and YYEEEE. The V and J ends lost 1 base and 2 bases respectively, with 15 bases between them. For the CDR3, the DNA is TGTGCCAGCAGCTTGCGTCGGGTTGGAGCCAACTATGGCTACACCTTC. The encoded protein is CASSLRRVGANYGYTF.

Regarding this clone: In the same sample, other DNA sequences code for this CDR3. V is TRBV6-5 and J is TRBJ1-3; D is undetermined. Trimming stripped 5 bases from V and 3 bases from J, with 5 bases between. CDR1 is MNHEY and CDR2 is SVGAGI in the germline V gene. The CDR3 length is 12 residues. The CDR3 spells CASSPGGNTIYF. CDR3 nucleotide sequence: TGTGCCAGCAGTCCAGGTGGAAACACCATATATTTT.

This chain uses TRBV5-4 with TRBJ2-3; 9 bases map to TRBD1. This CDR3 has 17 amino acids. V dropped 6 bases and J dropped 4; count of bases not matched to a gene: 15. From germline, CDR1 is SGHNT and CDR2 YYREEE (reference sequence). CDR3 DNA: TGTGCCAGCAAAGGACAGGGGAGGCACAGAGATCCAGATACGCAGTATTTT. Its translation is CASKGQGRHRDPDTQYF.

This chain joins TRBV19 and TRBJ1-5, with D maybe TRBD1 (5 bases). Per the germline V gene, CDR1 is LNHDA and CDR2 is SQIVND (reference sequence). The CDR3 extends over 16 amino acids. Trimming removed 2 bases from V and 4 bases from J, with 15 bases in between. DNA of the CDR3: TGTGCCAGTAGTATATTTAGCGGGGCAGGGAATCAGCCCCAGCATTTT. The encoded protein is CASSIFSGAGNQPQHF. Based on the CDR3 plus reference TRBV19 and TRBJ1-5, the full variable domain is DGGITQSPKYLFRKEGQNVTLSCEQNLNHDAMYWYRQDPGQGLRLIYYSQIVNDFQKGDIAEGYSVSREKKESFPLTVTSAQKNPTAFYLCASSIFSGAGNQPQHFGDGTRLSIL.

This sequence joins TRBV5-1 and TRBJ2-1, with D possibly TRBD1 on 6 matching bases. V gave up 2 bases and J gave up 9 bases, with 15 bases separating them. The CDR3 sequence is 14 residues long. Germline CDR1 is SGHRS and CDR2 is YFSETQ. CDR3 residues: CASSLGQPTGEQFF. CDR3 nucleotide sequence: TGCGCCAGCAGCTTAGGACAGCCAACGGGTGAGCAGTTCTTC.

V gene TRBV29-1 combines with J gene TRBJ2-7; D uncertain. The CDR3 sequence is 14 residues long. V was shortened by 7 bases and J by 0 bases, with 16 bases between the two germline ends. Germline loops: CDR1 SQVTM, CDR2 ANQGSEA. The CDR3 protein is CSATSSTTSYEQYF. Written as DNA, the CDR3 is TGCAGCGCAACTTCCAGTACTACCTCCTACGAGCAGTACTTC.

The chain has TRBV5-4 and TRBJ2-7, with 7 bases fitting TRBD1. Germline CDR1 and CDR2: SGHNT and YYREEE (reference sequence). The V segment lost 0 bases and the J segment 0 bases; nucleotides outside the gene matches: 6. The length of the CDR3 is 16 residues. CDR3 nucleotide sequence: TGTGCCAGCAGCTTGGGACAGGGCCTAAGCTCCTACGAGCAGTACTTC. This codes for CASSLGQGLSSYEQYF.

The chain couples TRBV10-3 to TRBJ2-5; 10 nucleotides agree with TRBD2. The germline CDR1 and CDR2 sequences are ENHRY and SYGVKD. Trimming took 0 bases from V and 3 from J; bases not matched to a gene: 4. CDR3 length: 16 amino acids. CDR3 sequence (DNA): TGTGCCATCAGTGAGTCCCCCCTAGCGGGGGAAGAGACCCAGTACTTC. This sequence encodes CAISESPLAGEETQYF.

The rearrangement uses TRBV6-5 and TRBJ1-6, with D tentatively TRBD1 (6 bases). Trimming took 6 bases from V and 8 from J, leaving 11 bases between them. CDR3 length: 13 residues. Germline V gives CDR1 MNHEY, CDR2 SVGAGI. The CDR3 nucleotides read TGTGCCAGCAGCAGACAGGTCTATTCACCCCTCCACTTT. It specifies CASSRQVYSPLHF.

Only one count was recorded for this clone. The rearrangement joins TRBV11-2 to TRBJ1-3, with 10 bases aligning to TRBD1. Losses at the gene ends were 5 bases for V and 4 bases for J; bases not matched to a gene: 8. CDR3 length equals 16 residues. Germline values: CDR1 SGHAT, CDR2 FQNNGV. CDR3 in DNA: TGTGCCAGCAGCAATAGACAGGGGGCGGAAGGAAACACCATATATTTT. It is translated as CASSNRQGAEGNTIYF. Combining the CDR3 with reference TRBV11-2 and TRBJ1-3 gives the whole variable domain EAGVAQSPRYKIIEKRQSVAFWCNPISGHATLYWYQQILGQGPKLLIQFQNNGVVDDSQLPKDRFSAERLKGVDSTLKIQPAKLEDSAVYLCASSNRQGAEGNTIYFGEGSWLTVV.

This chain's CDR3 is CASNPRGGYNEQFF. The CDR3 nucleotides are TGTGCCAGTAACCCCCGGGGAGGGTACAATGAGCAGTTCTTC. This rearrangement joins TRBV19 to TRBJ2-1; 7 bases align to TRBD2. Germline lookup yields CDR1 LNHDA and CDR2 SQIVND (reference sequence). This CDR3 is built from 14 residues. The junction had 7 bases not matched to a gene; V was cut back by 7 bases and J by 4 bases.

The chain has TRBV28 and TRBJ2-3, with 9 bases identical to TRBD2. Germline CDR1 is MDHEN and CDR2 is SYDVKM. V was pared by 0 bases and J by 4 bases, with 8 bases of the junction left unmatched. This CDR3 comprises 17 residues. CDR3 in DNA: TGTGCCAGCAGTTTATGGGCCAGCGGGGGGCCGGCAGATACGCAGTATTTT. As protein: CASSLWASGGPADTQYF.

The chain uses TRBV10-1 and TRBJ2-7; maybe TRBD1 (6 bases). CDR1 WNHNN and CDR2 SYGVQD come from the germline V gene (reference sequence). The CDR3 is made up of 14 amino acids. Trimming removed 4 bases at V and 0 bases at J, with 10 bases between. CDR3 sequence (DNA): TGCGCCAGCAGTGTTACAGGGAGCTCCTACGAGCAGTACTTC. Amino acids: CASSVTGSSYEQYF.

The chain links TRBV19 to TRBJ1-2; perhaps TRBD1 as D (6 bases). Germline assignment: CDR1 LNHDA and CDR2 SQIVND (reference sequence). This CDR3 contains 15 residues. V lost 3 bases to trimming and J lost 6 bases, with 17 bases between them. The CDR3 DNA follows: TGTGCCAGTAGTATTAGGGACACCTCGCCGGATGGCTACACCTTC. Its protein product is CASSIRDTSPDGYTF.

CDR3 sequence: CASSTGTGGYEQYF. In DNA, the CDR3 is TGTGCCAGCAGCACGGGGACAGGGGGCTACGAGCAGTACTTC. The rearrangement joins TRBV7-2 to TRBJ2-7; 11 bases line up with TRBD1. Germline-derived CDR1 and CDR2 are SGHTA and FQGNSA. The CDR3 is made up of 14 amino acids. The V gene end was trimmed by 5 bases and the J gene end by 3 bases; junction bases not matched to a gene: 3.

The CDR3 region has the DNA TGTGCCAGCAGTTTATACGCGGGGGGGCAGGAGACCCAGTACTTC. Its protein product is CASSLYAGGQETQYF. The J gene is TRBJ2-5, the V gene TRBV28; 9 bases agree with TRBD2. Germline values: CDR1 MDHEN, CDR2 SYDVKM. The CDR3 length is 15 residues. The J segment lost 5 bases and the V segment lost 1 base, leaving 5 bases of the junction unmatched.

This clone has more than one count but fewer than ten. The chain uses TRBV6-5 and TRBJ1-1; a weak D match, TRBD1 (6 bases). The CDR3 runs to 13 residues. V shed 7 bases and J shed 0 bases, with 9 bases lying between them. CDR1 is MNHEY, CDR2 SVGAGI, per germline. Written as DNA, the CDR3 is TGTGCCAGCAAGGGGGTTATGAACACTGAAGCTTTCTTT. As protein: CASKGVMNTEAFF.

As regards this clone: An end of the junction does not agree with germline; a read error may underlie this. The chain uses TRBV20-1 and TRBJ1-2; a possible D gene is TRBD1 (6 bases). CDR1 DFQATT and CDR2 SNEGSKA come from the germline V gene (reference sequence). CDR3 size: 11 residues. CDR3 bases: TGCAGTGGGCAGGGGAACTCTGGCTACACCTTC. This translates into CSGQGNSGYTF.

The genes are TRBV5-6 and TRBJ2-3, with TRBD1 matching 8 bases. V gave up 5 bases and J gave up 11 bases; unmatched junction bases: 13. The CDR3 length is 14 residues. Germline assignment: CDR1 SGHDT and CDR2 YYEEEE. Here the CDR3 DNA reads TGTGCCAGCAGGATCGACAGGGGCGCAGGTGGGCAGTATTTT. Translating gives CASRIDRGAGGQYF.

J is TRBJ2-1 and V is TRBV19; no definite D call. Between the trimmed V and J ends, which lost 5 bases and 7 bases, there was a span of 12 bases. There are 13 residues in the CDR3. Per the germline V gene, CDR1 is LNHDA and CDR2 is SQIVND (reference sequence). CDR3 region: CASSPPTPNEQFF. CDR3 DNA: TGTGCCAGTAGTCCCCCAACTCCGAATGAGCAGTTCTTC.

The chain recombines TRBV5-4 with TRBJ2-7; 9 nucleotides align to TRBD2. Unmatched junction bases numbered 5, after V lost 4 bases and J lost 3 bases. Germline values: CDR1 SGHNT, CDR2 YYREEE (reference sequence). The CDR3 is made up of 14 amino acids. For the CDR3, the DNA is TGTGCCAGCAGCATGAAGACTAGCGGCTACGAGCAGTACTTC. It codes for CASSMKTSGYEQYF.

This chain connects TRBV27 to TRBJ1-6; 10 nucleotides match TRBD1. V lost 5 bases, J lost 9 bases, and 4 bases stayed unmatched. The CDR3 contains 14 residues. Per germline, CDR1 MNHEY and CDR2 SMNVEV (reference sequence). CDR3 bases: TGTGCCAGCAGTCCCCGGGACAGGGGTTCACCCCTCCACTTT. This encodes CASSPRDRGSPLHF.